This T cell receptor (beta chain) is from a study of T cell responses to AZD1222 COVID-19 vaccine. Study-wide results and caveats: White British people made up most donors, females outnumbered males, and clonal diversity was possibly underestimated.

Only in-frame clones appear in the TCRdb table, and some are missing; sequencing was by immunoSEQ multiplex PCR. Here the sample spans more than 110,000 clones, around 89% being singletons. Concerning this clone: Its antigen remains unknown.

The CDR3 loop spans 16 amino acids. Germline V gene lookup returns CDR1 LGHDT and CDR2 YNNKEL (reference sequence). The ends were cut back, 1 base at V and 5 bases at J, with 17 bases in the middle. The material was peripheral blood, obtained 28 days after the second AZD1222 dose. V and J are TRBV3-1 (or the pseudogene TRBV3-2) and TRBJ1-1; possible D gene TRBD1, 5 bases. The clonotype was recovered from an adult who received the AZD1222 COVID-19 vaccine. The CDR3 DNA reads TGTGCCAGCAGCCAAGGGTCCGCAGGGATCAGGACTGAAGCTTTCTTT. It yields the protein CASSQGSAGIRTEAFF.